This is a list of T cell receptor beta chains from one sample in a study of T-cell reconstitution after alpha-beta-depleted transplantation in children. TCRdb used MiXCR to reprocess the PCR reads, holding one entry per CDR3 protein. The sample contains about 610,000 distinct CDR3 sequences, roughly 30% of which appear only once. The sequencing here drew on PBMCs, taken before TCRalphabeta/CD19-depleted stem cell transplant. The receptors stem from a boy under two years old with Wiskott-Aldrich syndrome, due to receive a stem cell transplant. CDR3s include the opening cysteine and the closing phenylalanine or tryptophan. Each record gives: clone size, J gene, D gene, V gene, CDR3 protein, CDR3 DNA. The D gene is left open where the match is weak. Part of the rows lack a size; the others show once, few, many or a class for expanded clones.

abundance: .
j_gene: TRBJ2-4
d_gene: TRBD1
v_gene: TRBV27
CDR3aa: CASSGTGGNLLAKNIQYF
CDR3nt: TGTGCCAGCTCCGGGACAGGGGGTAATCTGCTAGCCAAAAACATTCAGTACTTC

abundance: .
j_gene: TRBJ1-1
d_gene: .
v_gene: TRBV12-3/TRBV12-4
CDR3aa: CASSLWGLRTEAFF
CDR3nt: TGTGCCAGCAGTTTATGGGGGCTTCGCACTGAAGCTTTCTTT

abundance: .
j_gene: TRBJ2-7
d_gene: TRBD1
v_gene: TRBV5-1
CDR3aa: CASSLAVGQGREQYF
CDR3nt: TGCGCCAGCAGCTTGGCCGTGGGACAGGGACGGGAGCAGTACTTC

abundance: .
j_gene: TRBJ2-5
d_gene: .
v_gene: TRBV12-3/TRBV12-4
CDR3aa: CASAPRGGGRGETQYF
CDR3nt: TGTGCCTCAGCCCCCAGGGGGGGAGGTCGAGGGGAGACCCAGTACTTC

abundance: .
j_gene: TRBJ2-1
d_gene: TRBD2
v_gene: TRBV7-3
CDR3aa: CASSLATSGRFNEQFF
CDR3nt: TGTGCCAGCAGCTTAGCGACTAGCGGGAGGTTCAATGAGCAGTTCTTC

abundance: many
j_gene: TRBJ2-3
d_gene: TRBD1
v_gene: TRBV24-1
CDR3aa: CATSDPGQGTDTQYF
CDR3nt: TGTGCCACCAGTGACCCGGGACAGGGGACAGATACGCAGTATTTT

abundance: .
j_gene: TRBJ1-1
d_gene: TRBD1
v_gene: TRBV10-3
CDR3aa: CAIRGTGNTEAFF
CDR3nt: TGTGCCATCAGGGGGACAGGGAACACTGAAGCTTTCTTT

abundance: few
j_gene: TRBJ2-5
d_gene: .
v_gene: TRBV29-1
CDR3aa: CSVGTQETQYF
CDR3nt: TGCAGCGTTGGGACGCAAGAGACCCAGTACTTC

abundance: few
j_gene: TRBJ2-3
d_gene: .
v_gene: TRBV20-1
CDR3aa: CSARIRGRSTDTQYF
CDR3nt: TGCAGTGCTAGAATCCGGGGCAGAAGCACAGATACGCAGTATTTT

abundance: few
j_gene: TRBJ2-4
d_gene: TRBD1
v_gene: TRBV27
CDR3aa: CASSLSATTGDVAAKNIQYF
CDR3nt: TGTGCCAGCAGTTTATCAGCCACGACAGGGGATGTGGCCGCCAAAAACATTCAGTACTTC

abundance: once
j_gene: TRBJ2-5
d_gene: .
v_gene: TRBV6-1
CDR3aa: CASSARIGETQYF
CDR3nt: TGTGCCAGCAGTGCCCGAATTGGTGAGACCCAGTACTTC

abundance: .
j_gene: TRBJ2-3
d_gene: TRBD2
v_gene: TRBV5-1
CDR3aa: CASSRGETDTQYF
CDR3nt: TGCGCCAGCAGCCGGGGGGAAACAGATACGCAGTATTTT

abundance: once
j_gene: TRBJ1-2
d_gene: TRBD1
v_gene: TRBV5-1
CDR3aa: CASSITTGLSYGYTF
CDR3nt: TGCGCCAGCAGCATAACGACAGGGTTGAGCTATGGCTACACCTTC

abundance: .
j_gene: TRBJ2-1
d_gene: TRBD2
v_gene: TRBV5-1
CDR3aa: CASSSLPTSGSVNEQFF
CDR3nt: TGCGCCAGCAGCTCCCTGCCTACTAGCGGGAGTGTCAATGAGCAGTTCTTC

abundance: few
j_gene: TRBJ2-7
d_gene: TRBD1
v_gene: TRBV12-3/TRBV12-4
CDR3aa: CASSPRGQGASYEQYF
CDR3nt: TGTGCCAGCAGTCCGAGGGGACAGGGGGCATCCTACGAGCAGTACTTC

abundance: .
j_gene: TRBJ2-5
d_gene: TRBD2
v_gene: TRBV6-2/TRBV6-3
CDR3aa: CASSYSVGGPEETQYF
CDR3nt: TGTGCCAGCAGTTACTCTGTGGGAGGGCCGGAAGAGACCCAGTACTTC

abundance: .
j_gene: TRBJ2-1
d_gene: .
v_gene: TRBV24-1
CDR3aa: CATSDFPPGSEQFF
CDR3nt: TGTGCCACCAGTGATTTCCCTCCAGGGAGCGAGCAGTTCTTC

abundance: .
j_gene: TRBJ2-7
d_gene: .
v_gene: TRBV6-1
CDR3aa: CASSEVGGGEQYF
CDR3nt: TGTGCCAGCAGTGAAGTCGGGGGAGGCGAGCAGTACTTC

abundance: .
j_gene: TRBJ2-2
d_gene: TRBD1
v_gene: TRBV3-1
CDR3aa: CASSLGDRWSGELFF
CDR3nt: TGTGCCAGCAGCCTTGGGGACAGGTGGTCCGGGGAGCTGTTTTTT

abundance: many
j_gene: TRBJ2-2
d_gene: .
v_gene: TRBV3-1
CDR3aa: CASSQNGELFF
CDR3nt: TGTGCCAGCAGCCAAAACGGGGAGCTGTTTTTT

abundance: .
j_gene: TRBJ2-1
d_gene: .
v_gene: TRBV5-5
CDR3aa: CASSLEGIEQFF
CDR3nt: TGTGCCAGCAGCTTGGAGGGAATTGAGCAGTTCTTC

abundance: few
j_gene: TRBJ2-3
d_gene: TRBD1
v_gene: TRBV5-1
CDR3aa: CASSTDRASTDTQYF
CDR3nt: TGCGCCAGCAGCACGGACAGGGCTAGCACAGATACGCAGTATTTT

abundance: few
j_gene: TRBJ1-1
d_gene: .
v_gene: TRBV29-1
CDR3aa: CSVEASSWYTEAFF
CDR3nt: TGCAGCGTTGAGGCCTCCTCATGGTACACTGAAGCTTTCTTT

abundance: few
j_gene: TRBJ1-1
d_gene: .
v_gene: TRBV28
CDR3aa: CASSLAPRGRNTEAFF
CDR3nt: TGTGCCAGCAGTTTAGCCCCCCGGGGGCGGAACACTGAAGCTTTCTTT

abundance: .
j_gene: TRBJ2-5
d_gene: .
v_gene: TRBV5-1
CDR3aa: CASSLETGSPETQYF
CDR3nt: TGCGCCAGCAGCTTGGAAACAGGAAGCCCTGAGACCCAGTACTTC

abundance: .
j_gene: TRBJ2-1
d_gene: TRBD2
v_gene: TRBV5-4
CDR3aa: CASSLAGGTSGRAPNEQFF
CDR3nt: TGTGCCAGCAGCTTGGCCGGGGGGACTAGCGGGAGGGCCCCCAATGAGCAGTTCTTC

abundance: many
j_gene: TRBJ2-7
d_gene: .
v_gene: TRBV5-1
CDR3aa: CASTGSDEQYF
CDR3nt: TGCGCCAGCACGGGAAGCGACGAGCAGTACTTC

abundance: .
j_gene: TRBJ2-1
d_gene: TRBD2
v_gene: TRBV29-1
CDR3aa: CSVVGASGSYNEQFF
CDR3nt: TGCAGCGTTGTTGGGGCCAGCGGGAGCTACAATGAGCAGTTCTTC

abundance: .
j_gene: TRBJ2-5
d_gene: .
v_gene: TRBV5-1
CDR3aa: CASSLGGPDETQYF
CDR3nt: TGCGCCAGCAGCTTGGGAGGGCCGGACGAGACCCAGTACTTC

abundance: .
j_gene: TRBJ2-3
d_gene: TRBD2
v_gene: TRBV4-1
CDR3aa: CASRLLGLAGATDTQYF
CDR3nt: TGCGCCAGCAGACTACTTGGACTAGCGGGAGCCACAGATACGCAGTATTTT

abundance: .
j_gene: TRBJ1-1
d_gene: .
v_gene: TRBV14
CDR3aa: CASSLNQPHKAFF
CDR3nt: TGTGCCAGCAGCCTCAATCAACCCCACAAAGCTTTCTTT

abundance: few
j_gene: TRBJ2-7
d_gene: .
v_gene: TRBV3-1
CDR3aa: CASSQEPIRYEQYF
CDR3nt: TGTGCCAGCAGCCAAGAGCCCATCCGCTACGAGCAGTACTTC